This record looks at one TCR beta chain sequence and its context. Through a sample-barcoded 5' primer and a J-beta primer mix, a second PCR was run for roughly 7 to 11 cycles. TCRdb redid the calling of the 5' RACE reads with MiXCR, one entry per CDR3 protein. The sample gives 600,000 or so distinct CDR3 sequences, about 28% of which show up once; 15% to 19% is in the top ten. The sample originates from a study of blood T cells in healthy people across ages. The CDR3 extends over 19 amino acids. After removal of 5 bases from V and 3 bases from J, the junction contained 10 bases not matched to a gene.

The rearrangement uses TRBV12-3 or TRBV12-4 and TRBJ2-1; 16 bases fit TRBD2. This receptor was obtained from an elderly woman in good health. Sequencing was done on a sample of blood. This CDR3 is CASSPSGTSGGAFYNEQFF. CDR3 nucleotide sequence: TGTGCCAGCAGTCCATCCGGGACTAGCGGGGGGGCCTTCTACAATGAGCAGTTCTTC.